A single sample is the source of the 27 T cell receptor beta chains below, sequenced in a study of blood T cell repertoires in COVID-19 (dated by TCRdb to 2020 to 2021). Libraries were constructed by the immunoSEQ multiplex PCR assay. TCRdb holds this immuneACCESS table with in-frame rearrangements only. Some clones are missing; in checked studies, unresolved V genes explain under half, and the rest has no known cause. The sample yields 300,000 to 350,000 clones; approximately 90% were counted once. The ten biggest clones cover less than 5% of the sample. The sequenced sample was peripheral blood. All receptors derive from a woman aged 60 to 75 with COVID-19, enrolled during active disease.

The V gene is TRBV5-1, the J gene TRBJ1-2; 9 bases align to TRBD1. J was trimmed by 3 bases and V by 0 bases; bases with no gene match: 12. The CDR3 extends over 18 amino acids. CDR1 and CDR2 (germline): SGHRS, YFSETQ. CDR3 region: CASSLGPSGQGRYYGYTF. The CDR3 nucleotides read TGCGCCAGCAGCTTGGGGCCCTCGGGACAGGGACGCTACTATGGCTACACCTTC.

Only one count was recorded for this clone. CDR3 loop: CASSFTGVRFTDTQYF. The CDR3 bases are TGCGCCAGCAGCTTTACAGGGGTTCGGTTCACAGATACGCAGTATTTT. This chain joins TRBV5-1 and TRBJ2-3, with 7 bases that match TRBD1. Germline V gives CDR1 SGHRS, CDR2 YFSETQ. The CDR3 totals 16 residues. Trimming took 2 bases from V and 2 from J; bases not matched to a gene: 8.

This clone showed up just a few times. V usage is TRBV4-1 and J usage is TRBJ1-1; 8 nucleotides align to TRBD1. Trimming cost V 0 bases and J 7 bases; bases outside gene matches: 7. Germline CDR1 reads MGHRA; CDR2 reads YSYEKL. The CDR3 has 15 residues. In nucleotides, the CDR3 is TGCGCCAGCAGCCAAGATCTCGGACAGGGAAATGAAGCTTTCTTT. As protein: CASSQDLGQGNEAFF.

This rearrangement joins TRBV5-1 to TRBJ2-3, with D perhaps TRBD1 (6 bases). Trimming took 1 base from V and 4 from J, leaving 10 bases between them. Germline values: CDR1 SGHRS, CDR2 YFSETQ. This CDR3 contains 14 residues. The CDR3 bases are TGCGCCAGCAGCTTGACAGGGAGAGCAGATACGCAGTATTTT. Its protein is CASSLTGRADTQYF.

The chain combines TRBV3-1 (or the pseudogene TRBV3-2) with TRBJ1-1; no clear D gene. Per the germline V gene, CDR1 is LGHDT and CDR2 is YNNKEL (reference sequence). The CDR3 runs 13 residues. The V and J ends lost 6 bases and 4 bases respectively, with 12 bases between them. CDR3 DNA: TGTGCCAGCAGTCTCAATCTAGGCACTGAAGCTTTCTTT. This sequence encodes CASSLNLGTEAFF.

The chain uses TRBV14 and TRBJ1-4, with D perhaps matching TRBD1 (6 bases). The CDR3 runs 16 residues. V gave up 4 bases and J gave up 10 bases, with 22 bases separating them. The germline V gene encodes CDR1 SGHDN and CDR2 FVKESK. This CDR3 reads CASSRPSLGASGKLFF. DNA for the CDR3: TGTGCCAGCAGCCGCCCGAGTCTGGGGGCTTCTGGAAAACTGTTTTTT.

This chain joins TRBV19 and TRBJ2-7; 10 bases agree with TRBD1. The germline gives CDR1 LNHDA, CDR2 SQIVND (reference sequence). Losses at the gene ends were 9 bases for V and 0 bases for J; bases not matched to a gene: 14. The CDR3 runs to 17 residues. CDR3 nucleotide sequence: TGTGCCAGCTCTGACTTAATGGGACAGGGGCCCTCCTACGAGCAGTACTTC. This translates into CASSDLMGQGPSYEQYF.

This clone was seen just once. V and J are TRBV19 and TRBJ2-5; D is ambiguous. CDR3 length: 18 amino acids. V lost 3 bases, J lost 0 bases, and 20 bases lay in between. Looked up from germline, CDR1 is LNHDA and CDR2 is SQIVND (reference sequence). The CDR3 region is CASSILPVSRRDQETQYF. Written as DNA, the CDR3 is TGTGCCAGTAGTATTTTGCCAGTTTCAAGGAGAGACCAAGAGACCCAGTACTTC.

V is TRBV27 and J is TRBJ1-5; D not resolved. The CDR3 is made up of 15 amino acids. The V and J ends lost 5 bases and 2 bases respectively, with 13 bases between them. Germline assignment: CDR1 MNHEY and CDR2 SMNVEV (reference sequence). The CDR3 coding sequence is TGTGCCAGCAGTCCCGGGGAATCGGGCAATCAGCCCCAGCATTTT. This codes for CASSPGESGNQPQHF.

This clone was found a few times. This chain connects TRBV11-2 to TRBJ1-1; the match to TRBD1 covers 8 bases. This CDR3 is built from 13 residues. The germline V gene has CDR1 SGHAT and CDR2 FQNNGV. J was trimmed by 11 bases and V by 1 base; bases with no gene match: 6. CDR3 amino acids: CASSLASGGAAFF. The CDR3 region has the DNA TGTGCCAGCAGCTTAGCCTCAGGGGGCGCGGCTTTCTTT.

The rearrangement uses TRBV5-6 and TRBJ1-2; D may be TRBD1 (5 bases). This CDR3 has 13 residues. Trimming cost V 3 bases and J 9 bases, with 15 bases left between them. Germline lookup yields CDR1 SGHDT and CDR2 YYEEEE. CDR3 loop: CASSWGQTFRYTF. The CDR3 DNA sequence: TGTGCCAGCAGCTGGGGCCAGACATTTCGCTACACCTTC. Based on the CDR3 plus reference TRBV5-6 and TRBJ1-2, the full variable domain is DAGVTQSPTHLIKTRGQQVTLRCSPKSGHDTVSWYQQALGQGPQFIFQYYEEEERQRGNFPDRFSGHQFPNYSSELNVNALLLGDSALYLCASSWGQTFRYTFGSGTRLTVV.

The rearrangement uses TRBV9 and TRBJ2-7, with a weak D call TRBD1 (6 bases). V gave up 0 bases and J gave up 7 bases, with 17 bases separating them. Germline V gene sequence: CDR1 SGDLS, CDR2 YYNGEE. The CDR3 sequence is 15 residues long. CDR3 amino acids: CASSVGISVQGEQYF. The CDR3 bases are TGTGCCAGCAGCGTAGGTATCAGCGTCCAGGGGGAGCAGTACTTC.

In this sample, this clone turned up once. CDR3 coding DNA: TGTGCCAGCACCCCTTGGGCAGTTACGAACACTGAAGCTTTCTTT. This codes for CASTPWAVTNTEAFF. The V call is TRBV6-2 or TRBV6-3, the J call TRBJ1-1; D uncertain. Germline V gene sequence: CDR1 MNHEY, CDR2 SVGEGT. V dropped 7 bases and J dropped 1 base, with 16 bases sitting between them. The CDR3 is made up of 15 amino acids.

The chain couples TRBV5-1 to TRBJ2-7; TRBD1 agrees at 9 bases. Looked up from germline, CDR1 is SGHRS and CDR2 is YFSETQ. This CDR3 contains 14 residues. J lost 7 bases, V lost 1 base, and 6 bases had no gene match. The CDR3 here is CASSLTGGPVEQYF. CDR3 coding DNA: TGCGCCAGCAGCTTGACAGGGGGCCCCGTGGAGCAGTACTTC.

The V call is TRBV2, the J call TRBJ2-2, with D unresolved. The CDR3 covers 15 residues. Germline CDR1 reads SNHLY; CDR2 reads FYNNEI. Trimming took 4 bases from V and 5 from J, leaving 14 bases between them. In nucleotides, the CDR3 is TGTGCCAGCAGTGTTCCCGGTGGTTGGACCGGGGAGCTGTTTTTT. This codes for CASSVPGGWTGELFF.

The rearrangement joins TRBV30 to TRBJ2-7; 11 bases line up with TRBD1. Germline V gene lookup returns CDR1 GTSNPN and CDR2 SVGIG (reference sequence). This CDR3 spans 14 amino acids. Trimming removed 4 bases from V and 4 bases from J; junction bases left unmatched: 6. The CDR3 sequence is CAWNQDRGLYEQYF. The CDR3 DNA reads as TGTGCCTGGAACCAGGACAGGGGGCTTTACGAGCAGTACTTC.

The genes are TRBV3-1 (or the pseudogene TRBV3-2) and TRBJ1-3, with a weak D call TRBD1 (6 bases). The germline CDR1 and CDR2 sequences are LGHDT and YNNKEL (reference sequence). The CDR3 sequence is 14 residues long. V gave up 5 bases and J gave up 5 bases, with 13 bases separating them. The CDR3 loop reads CASSGQFSRNTIYF. The CDR3 DNA reads TGTGCCAGCAGCGGACAGTTTTCTCGAAACACCATATATTTT.

A note on this clone: A junction end diverges from the germline sequence, so it may reflect a read error. V is TRBV18 and J is TRBJ1-3, with D unclear. Germline loops: CDR1 KGHSH, CDR2 LQKENI. This CDR3 has 13 amino acids. The CDR3 region is CASSPFRGDTIYF. The CDR3 nucleotides are TGTGCCAGCTCACCGTTCCGTGGAGACACCATATATTTT.

The J gene is TRBJ1-2, the V gene TRBV5-5, with D maybe TRBD1 (5 bases). Trimming took 5 bases from V and 2 from J, leaving 13 bases between them. The CDR3 sequence is 14 residues long. Germline assignment: CDR1 SGHKS and CDR2 YYEKEE (reference sequence). CDR3 amino acids: CASSPSTANYGYTF. The CDR3 nucleotides read TGTGCCAGCAGTCCCTCGACAGCGAACTATGGCTACACCTTC.

The chain combines TRBV16 with TRBJ1-1; 7 bases line up with TRBD1. The CDR3 contains 14 residues. Germline CDR1 and CDR2: KGHSY and FQNENV. V was pared by 3 bases and J by 12 bases, with 13 bases of the junction left unmatched. The CDR3 nucleotides read TGTGCCAGCAGCCAGGGACAGCTCCACGCGAAATCTTTCTTT. It codes for CASSQGQLHAKSFF.

The V and J genes are TRBV11-2 and TRBJ2-1, with 14 bases that match TRBD2. Germline lookup yields CDR1 SGHAT and CDR2 FQNNGV. The length of the CDR3 is 17 residues. V dropped 3 bases and J dropped 10; count of bases not matched to a gene: 11. CDR3: CASSLTGTSGGKIEQFF. The CDR3 nucleotides read TGTGCCAGCAGCTTGACCGGGACTAGCGGGGGTAAGATCGAGCAGTTCTTC. Full variable domain (outside the CDR3, taken from reference TRBV11-2 and TRBJ2-1): EAGVAQSPRYKIIEKRQSVAFWCNPISGHATLYWYQQILGQGPKLLIQFQNNGVVDDSQLPKDRFSAERLKGVDSTLKIQPAKLEDSAVYLCASSLTGTSGGKIEQFFGPGTRLTVL.

This clone has just a few counts. Here the CDR3 DNA reads TGTGCCAGCACCTCCGGGATAGGACAGTTGCCGGTGGAGCAGTACTTC. This translates into CASTSGIGQLPVEQYF. This chain connects TRBV11-2 to TRBJ2-7, with D possibly matching TRBD1 (6 bases). The CDR3 covers 16 residues. CDR1 SGHAT and CDR2 FQNNGV come from the germline V gene. The ends were cut back, 7 bases at V and 7 bases at J, with 26 bases in the middle.

This clone was recorded a few times. The chain couples TRBV30 to TRBJ1-5; no definite D call. The CDR3 is 14 residues long. Germline-derived CDR1 and CDR2 are GTSNPN and SVGIG (reference sequence). Trimming left V 2 bases short and J 3 bases short, with 11 bases between. The CDR3 is CAWSLANSNQPQHF. CDR3 DNA: TGTGCCTGGAGTCTTGCGAATTCCAATCAGCCCCAGCATTTT.

The gene calls are TRBV5-1 and TRBJ2-3, with TRBD1 matching 10 bases. This CDR3 contains 17 residues. J was trimmed by 1 base and V by 0 bases; bases with no gene match: 5. The germline V gene encodes CDR1 SGHRS and CDR2 YFSETQ. CDR3 nucleotides: TGCGCCAGCAGCTTGGTTGGGACAGGGGCCGGCACAGATACGCAGTATTTT. It encodes CASSLVGTGAGTDTQYF.

Only one count was recorded for this clone. In DNA, the CDR3 is TGCGCCAGCAGCCAGAAGGGGGTCCAGGACCGTGGCTACACCTTC. Amino acid sequence: CASSQKGVQDRGYTF. This chain connects TRBV4-1 to TRBJ1-2; perhaps TRBD1 as D (6 bases). The CDR3 has 15 residues. Per the germline V gene, CDR1 is MGHRA and CDR2 is YSYEKL. The ends were cut back, 3 bases at V and 7 bases at J, with 18 bases in the middle.

The gene calls are TRBV11-2 and TRBJ2-2; perhaps TRBD2 as D (6 bases). Germline V lookup: CDR1 SGHAT, CDR2 FQNNGV. V was cut by 6 bases and J by 5 bases, with 13 bases left in between. CDR3 size: 14 residues. The CDR3 loop reads CASRAFGGTGELFF. The DNA for the CDR3 is TGTGCCAGCAGGGCATTTGGGGGGACCGGGGAGCTGTTTTTT.

The V call is TRBV10-3, the J call TRBJ1-5; D may be TRBD1 (5 bases). V lost 2 bases and J 5 bases, leaving 16 bases between the germline ends. Germline loops: CDR1 ENHRY, CDR2 SYGVKD. The CDR3 runs 16 residues. The CDR3 DNA is TGTGCCATCAGTGAGCGGGGGGGGACGGCAGATCAGCCCCAGCATTTT. It translates to CAISERGGTADQPQHF.